The rows below give T cell receptor beta chains drawn from one sample of a study of cytomegalovirus exposure and HLA in healthy donors. Only in-frame clones appear in the TCRdb table, and some are missing; sequencing was by immunoSEQ multiplex PCR. Of about 360,000 clones in the sample, 86% were seen once. Material for sequencing was PBMCs. The receptor source for this set is a woman in her late teens or twenties in good health and CMV-seronegative. Both conserved end residues are part of each CDR3. A D gene is named only where the DNA matches it firmly. Some rows mark clone size as missing; the rest say once, few, many or name a class of expanded clone.

D	length	J	size	V	CDR3	DNA
TRBD2	14	TRBJ2-7	NA	TRBV7-9	CASSAREDPYEQYF	TGTGCCAGCAGCGCACGGGAGGACCCCTACGAGCAGTACTTC
TRBD1	15	TRBJ2-3	NA	TRBV30	CAWGGTGATTDTQYF	TGTGCCTGGGGTGGGACAGGGGCCACCACAGATACGCAGTATTTT
NA	11	TRBJ1-2	few	TRBV27	CLGGRTYGYTF	TGTCTCGGGGGACGGACCTATGGCTACACCTTC
NA	13	TRBJ2-7	NA	TRBV6-5	CASSYGGSYEQYF	TGTGCCAGCAGTTATGGGGGGTCCTACGAGCAGTACTTC
NA	12	TRBJ1-1	NA	TRBV9	CASAGANTEAFF	TGTGCCAGCGCGGGGGCGAACACTGAAGCTTTCTTT
NA	14	TRBJ2-5	NA	TRBV5-6	CASSLGRGQETQYF	TGTGCCAGCAGCTTGGGGCGCGGACAAGAGACCCAGTACTTC
NA	13	TRBJ1-5	once	TRBV30	CAWSSTGRQPQHF	TGTGCCTGGAGCTCAACGGGTAGGCAGCCCCAGCATTTT
NA	15	TRBJ1-1	NA	TRBV7-9	CASSSYGREDTEAFF	TGTGCCAGCAGCTCGTACGGCAGGGAGGACACTGAAGCTTTCTTT
TRBD1	16	TRBJ2-1	NA	TRBV5-5	CASRATGGRSYNEQFF	TGTGCCAGCAGAGCGACAGGGGGCCGCTCCTACAATGAGCAGTTCTTC
NA	16	TRBJ2-5	NA	TRBV5-6	CASSPLQGKGQETQYF	TGTGCCAGCAGCCCTCTACAGGGAAAGGGGCAAGAGACCCAGTACTTC
TRBD1	17	TRBJ1-1	NA	TRBV30	CAWRGRDRRMLNTEAFF	TGTGCCTGGAGAGGAAGGGACAGGAGGATGTTGAACACTGAAGCTTTCTTT
NA	16	TRBJ2-7	NA	TRBV14	CASSQGFAATFYEQYF	TGTGCCAGCAGCCAAGGCTTTGCGGCCACCTTCTACGAGCAGTACTTC
TRBD1	20	TRBJ2-6	NA	TRBV6-1	CASSAQRGQGTHTGANVLTF	TGTGCCAGCAGTGCCCAAAGGGGACAGGGAACCCACACTGGGGCCAACGTCCTGACTTTC
NA	12	TRBJ2-1	NA	TRBV28	CASSPKGRKQFF	TGTGCCAGCAGTCCAAAGGGGCGTAAGCAGTTCTTC
NA	17	TRBJ1-4	NA	TRBV4-1	CASSLPDRPATNEKLFF	TGCGCCAGCAGCCTCCCGGACAGACCCGCAACTAATGAAAAACTGTTTTTT
NA	13	TRBJ2-1	NA	TRBV5-6	CASSYTYYNEQFF	TGTGCCAGCAGCTACACATACTACAATGAGCAGTTCTTC
TRBD1	16	TRBJ1-1	NA	TRBV28	CASSPGQGRGNTEAFF	TGTGCCAGCAGTCCCGGACAGGGAAGAGGGAACACTGAAGCTTTCTTT